These 25 T cell receptor beta chains originate from one sample sequenced in a study of T cells after yellow fever vaccination. TCRdb called the 5' RACE reads again in MiXCR, with one record for every CDR3 protein. In the table there are around 310,000 distinct CDR3 sequences, more than 8.5% of which are singletons. Sequenced here: PBMCs, sampled on the day of the first yellow fever vaccination. These receptor sequences come from a man in his late teens or twenties who received the YFV17D yellow fever vaccine.

This clonotype was observed a handful of times. The chain has TRBV19 and TRBJ2-3; D might be TRBD1 or TRBD2, each matching 5 bases. Deletions cut 8 bases from V and 2 bases from J, with 17 bases between. CDR1 LNHDA and CDR2 SQIVND come from the germline V gene (reference sequence). The CDR3 loop spans 15 amino acids. The CDR3 sequence: CASDDRGADTDTQYF. CDR3 nucleotides: TGTGCCAGTGACGACCGAGGGGCCGACACAGATACGCAGTATTTT.

The rearrangement uses TRBV6-5 and TRBJ2-1, with D perhaps given as TRBD1 or TRBD2 (5 bases each). The CDR3 has 12 residues. V was shortened by 11 bases and J by 4 bases, with 12 bases between the two germline ends. Germline V lookup: CDR1 MNHEY, CDR2 SVGAGI. CDR3 sequence (DNA): TGTGCCTGTGGGGGATCTTACAATGAGCAGTTCTTC. Protein product: CACGGSYNEQFF.

This rearrangement joins TRBV10-2 to TRBJ2-3; a possible D gene is TRBD1 (6 bases). Germline lookup yields CDR1 WSHSY and CDR2 SAAADI. This CDR3 spans 15 amino acids. Trimming pared 1 base from V and 4 bases from J, leaving 12 bases between. The CDR3 sequence is CASSEFHRASDTQYF. For the CDR3, the DNA is TGCGCCAGCAGTGAGTTTCACAGGGCCTCAGATACGCAGTATTTT.

This clonotype appeared a few times. The chain couples TRBV24-1 to TRBJ2-2; 7 bases fit TRBD1. There are 16 residues in the CDR3. J gave up 3 bases and V 2 bases, and 5 bases lay outside the gene matches. From germline, CDR1 is KGHDR and CDR2 SFDVKD. The CDR3 bases are TGTGCCACCAGTGATTCCGACAGGGTCGACACCGGGGAGCTGTTTTTT. This encodes CATSDSDRVDTGELFF.

This clonotype was seen repeatedly, ten times or more. The chain combines TRBV12-3 or TRBV12-4 with TRBJ1-6; D is possibly TRBD1 (6 bases). This CDR3 region has 15 residues. The ends were cut back, 5 bases at V and 1 base at J, with 9 bases in the middle. The CDR3 loop reads CASSRRGSYNSPLHF. Written as DNA, the CDR3 is TGTGCCAGCAGTCGGAGGGGGTCCTATAATTCACCCCTCCACTTT.

This clonotype was detected many times. The rearrangement joins TRBV5-1 to TRBJ2-1, with 10 bases matching TRBD1. The trim removed 3 bases at V and 7 bases at J, leaving 16 bases unmatched. This CDR3 is built from 18 residues. CDR1 and CDR2 from the germline V gene are SGHRS and YFSETQ. DNA of the CDR3: TGCGCCAGCAGCTCAACCCCGACCGGGACAGGGGCCTGGAATGAGCAGTTCTTC. Protein product: CASSSTPTGTGAWNEQFF.

This clonotype was seen ten or more times. This chain links TRBV5-1 with TRBJ1-1; TRBD1 might be the D (6 bases). V was pared by 6 bases and J by 2 bases, with 20 bases between. This CDR3 contains 16 residues. In germline, CDR1 is SGHRS, CDR2 YFSETQ. CDR3 coding DNA: TGCGCCAGCAACCCCACTTTCGGAGGGGGAAACACTGAAGCTTTCTTT. Amino acid sequence: CASNPTFGGGNTEAFF.

With regard to this clonotype: Sequence at one end of the junction differs from germline and may be a read error. The chain employs TRBV6-2 or TRBV6-3 and TRBJ2-3, with D possibly being TRBD2 (6 bases). The CDR3 runs to 15 residues. The germline V gene has CDR1 MNHEY and CDR2 SVGEGT. CDR3: CASRARLGGTDTLYF. The CDR3 bases are TGTGCCAGCAGGGCGAGGTTGGGAGGCACAGATACGCTGTATTTT.

A few counts support this clonotype. The genes are TRBV7-2 and TRBJ2-5; 9 bases align to TRBD2. After removal of 3 bases from V and 4 bases from J, the junction contained 6 bases not matched to a gene. The germline V gene has CDR1 SGHTA and CDR2 FQGNSA. This CDR3 region has 15 residues. CDR3 in DNA: TGTGCCAGCAGCTTTGGCGGGGGGGCCGGAGAGACCCAGTACTTC. Its protein product is CASSFGGGAGETQYF.

Only a few counts were recorded for this clonotype. The chain combines TRBV3-1 with TRBJ2-3; D call uncertain. The germline V gene encodes CDR1 LGHDT and CDR2 YNNKEL (reference sequence). The CDR3 is 13 residues long. The V end lost 5 bases, the J end lost 6 bases, and 12 bases lay between the germline ends. DNA for the CDR3: TGTGCCAGCAGCTCTGCTTCGCCGGATACGCAGTATTTT. Its protein is CASSSASPDTQYF.

There are a few counts of this clonotype. The chain employs TRBV19 and TRBJ2-1; unclear D gene. The CDR3 has 14 amino acids. The V gene's germline CDR1 is LNHDA and CDR2 SQIVND (reference sequence). Trimming took 4 bases from V and 3 from J, leaving 10 bases between them. CDR3 amino acids: CASSTDGYYNEQFF. DNA for the CDR3: TGTGCCAGTAGTACCGACGGGTACTACAATGAGCAGTTCTTC.

The chain has TRBV5-4 and TRBJ2-3; 9 nucleotides match TRBD2. V was pared by 8 bases and J by 1 base, with 11 bases of the junction left unmatched. The germline gives CDR1 SGHNT, CDR2 YYREEE (reference sequence). The CDR3 is 16 amino acids. The CDR3 protein is CASNSGKRGGTDTQYF. The CDR3 DNA is TGTGCCAGTAACTCCGGAAAGCGGGGGGGCACAGATACGCAGTATTTT.

The genes are TRBV29-1 and TRBJ2-3, with 8 bases identical to TRBD1. V was pared by 6 bases and J by 0 bases, with 5 bases of the junction left unmatched. The CDR3 contains 14 residues. Germline CDR1 and CDR2: SQVTM and ANQGSEA. Written as DNA, the CDR3 is TGCAGCGTCCCAGGGGGCTTTAGCACAGATACGCAGTATTTT. Translation gives CSVPGGFSTDTQYF.

This clonotype was observed a handful of times. This rearrangement joins TRBV27 to TRBJ1-1, with D possibly matching TRBD1 (5 bases). The CDR3 is made up of 13 amino acids. The germline gives CDR1 MNHEY, CDR2 SMNVEV (reference sequence). The V end was cut by 9 bases, the J end by 1 base, with 12 bases between. The CDR3 DNA is TGTGCCAGTACTCGGGGGGAGAACACTGAAGCTTTCTTT. Its translation is CASTRGENTEAFF.

This clonotype appeared many times. The V and J genes are TRBV5-6 and TRBJ2-1; no firm D call. V lost 4 bases and J lost 5, with 7 bases in between. CDR3 size: 12 residues. CDR1 and CDR2 (germline): SGHDT, YYEEEE. The CDR3 bases are TGTGCCAGCAGCGTCGACCACAATGAGCAGTTCTTC. This codes for CASSVDHNEQFF.

The chain has TRBV12-3 or TRBV12-4 and TRBJ1-4, with D possibly being TRBD1 (6 bases). V lost 5 bases, J lost 8 bases, and 12 bases lay in between. The CDR3 spans 13 residues. The DNA for the CDR3 is TGTGCCAGCAGTCCCCGACAGGAGGAAAAACTGTTTTTT. This sequence encodes CASSPRQEEKLFF.

DNA for the CDR3: TGTGCCAGCAGCCGGGACAGGGGGCGGGACACCGGGGAGCTGTTTTTT. This codes for CASSRDRGRDTGELFF. V is TRBV7-7 and J is TRBJ2-2; 12 nucleotides match TRBD1. This CDR3 spans 16 amino acids. After removal of 5 bases from V and 3 bases from J, the junction contained 4 bases not matched to a gene. In germline, CDR1 is SSHAT, CDR2 FNYEAQ (reference sequence).

The table lists this clonotype with a few counts. The chain links TRBV24-1 to TRBJ1-5; tentative D call: TRBD1 (6 bases). This CDR3 has 17 residues. The V end was cut by 3 bases, the J end by 4 bases, with 18 bases between. Germline-derived CDR1 and CDR2 are KGHDR and SFDVKD. The CDR3 region is CATSDDRRGGKNQPQHF. As DNA, the CDR3 is TGTGCCACCAGTGATGACCGGAGAGGGGGGAAAAATCAGCCCCAGCATTTT.

This rearrangement joins TRBV9 to TRBJ2-2; D not certain. CDR1 is SGDLS and CDR2 is YYNGEE in the germline V gene. This CDR3 is built from 14 residues. Trimming cost V 0 bases and J 7 bases, with 10 bases left between them. The CDR3 sequence is CASSVVDGGGELFF. The CDR3 DNA reads TGTGCCAGCAGCGTAGTAGATGGTGGCGGGGAGCTGTTTTTT.

The chain has TRBV12-3 or TRBV12-4 and TRBJ1-1; D uncertain. V was trimmed by 5 bases and J by 5 bases, leaving 12 bases between them. The CDR3 length is 13 residues. CDR3 sequence reads: CASSPQRVTEAFF. The CDR3, as DNA: TGTGCCAGCAGTCCCCAACGGGTTACTGAAGCTTTCTTT.

The chain combines TRBV29-1 with TRBJ2-3; TRBD2 is a possible D gene (6 bases). Trimming took 3 bases from V and 3 from J, leaving 22 bases between them. Germline V gene lookup returns CDR1 SQVTM and CDR2 ANQGSEA. The CDR3 extends over 17 amino acids. This CDR3 is CSVESPRGASLTDTQYF. The DNA of the CDR3 is TGCAGCGTTGAGAGCCCCCGCGGGGCTTCCTTAACAGATACGCAGTATTTT.

This chain links TRBV30 with TRBJ2-7, with 10 bases aligning to TRBD1. Germline loops: CDR1 GTSNPN, CDR2 SVGIG (reference sequence). The J segment lost 2 bases and the V segment lost 5 bases, leaving 0 bases of the junction unmatched. CDR3 length: 12 residues. The CDR3 bases are TGTGCCTGGGGACAGGGGGCCTACGAGCAGTACTTC. The encoded protein is CAWGQGAYEQYF.

This clonotype was seen a few times. The chain links TRBV5-1 to TRBJ1-4; no clear D gene. CDR1 is SGHRS, CDR2 YFSETQ, per germline. Trimming took 1 base from V and 3 from J, leaving 13 bases between them. The CDR3 covers 16 residues. The CDR3 here is CASSLLGFSANEKLFF. The CDR3 coding sequence is TGCGCCAGCAGCTTGTTGGGGTTTTCAGCTAATGAAAAACTGTTTTTT.

As DNA, the CDR3 is TGCGCCAGCAGCCACCAACAGCAGAACACTGAAGCTTTCTTT. It codes for CASSHQQQNTEAFF. The V gene is TRBV4-3, the J gene TRBJ1-1, with unresolved D. Germline V CDR1 and CDR2: LGHNA, YSLEER. The V end lost 3 bases, the J end lost 1 base, and 9 bases lay between the germline ends. The CDR3 covers 14 residues.

J is TRBJ2-3 and V is TRBV6-1, with TRBD1 as a possible D gene (6 bases). The CDR3 has 14 residues. V lost 5 bases, J lost 6 bases, and 15 bases lay in between. Germline assignment: CDR1 MNHNS and CDR2 SASEGT. The CDR3: CASSPMDSHDTQYF. CDR3 coding DNA: TGTGCCAGCAGTCCCATGGACAGTCACGATACGCAGTATTTT.